This entry describes one T cell receptor (beta chain). Its antigen remains unidentified. Unrecorded immune exposures were likely, despite nominal health at sampling. The sample originates from a study of cytomegalovirus exposure and HLA in healthy donors. General observations from the study: Presence/absence analyses supposed approximately even sequencing depth among donors. Reports credit the classifier with highly specific, highly sensitive diagnosis of cytomegalovirus status.

Researchers ran the PCR with 60 Vbeta and 13 Jbeta primers. Here immunoSEQ multiplex PCR was the method, and the copy in TCRdb shows in-frame clones only, minus some. The repertoire has 130,000 or so clones, approximately 82% of them found once; the top ten carry approximately 1.5%. Sequencing was done on a sample of PBMCs. The sequence was obtained from a female donor in good health and CMV-seronegative.

The DNA for the CDR3 is TGCAGCGTTGAGCCCGACAGGGGGGACAATGAGCAGTTCTTC. Translated: CSVEPDRGDNEQFF. V and J are TRBV29-1 and TRBJ2-1, with 9 bases matching TRBD1. The J segment lost 5 bases and the V segment lost 3 bases, leaving 5 bases of the junction unmatched. The CDR3 has 14 amino acids. Germline V gene data show CDR1 as SQVTM and CDR2 as ANQGSEA.